This T cell receptor beta chain was found in a study of blood T cell repertoires in COVID-19. About the research overall: COVID-19 samples collected from the United States, Italy and Spain covered acute and convalescent phases.

The table lists this clone with a few counts. Sequencing was performed with immunoSEQ multiplex PCR; in TCRdb, only in-frame clones are kept and a portion is missing. The repertoire includes about 98,000 clones, roughly 82% of them detected once, and more than 15% sits in the top ten. The V end was cut by 5 bases, the J end by 6 bases, with 14 bases between. From germline, CDR1 is MNHEY and CDR2 SVGAGI. The CDR3 has 15 amino acids. The chain joins TRBV6-5 to TRBJ1-6; maybe TRBD1 (5 bases). The sample was peripheral blood. This clonotype was obtained from a man aged 80 or over with acute or convalescent COVID-19. The CDR3 reads CASSPRPGSNSPLHF. CDR3 sequence (DNA): TGTGCCAGCAGTCCGCGGCCAGGGTCTAATTCACCCCTCCACTTT.